This T cell receptor (beta chain) was captured by sequencing in a study of CD8+ T cells in alopecia areata. About the study: Treated patients took oral tofacitinib at 5 to 10 mg twice daily. Findings of the study overall: Relative to normal scalp, lesional scalp, especially alopecia totalis/universalis, showed higher clonality.

As regards this clone: No antigen is known for it.

The sequencing template was cDNA reverse transcribed from extracted RNA. The assay was immunoSEQ multiplex PCR, and TCRdb's table has in-frame clones only and misses some. The sample has over 200,000 clones, around 62% seen once. Sample: CD4+ T cells sorted from blood, taken at week 0. This clonotype was sampled from a human donor with alopecia areata.

CDR3 in DNA: TGCAGCACCAGACTCGGGGGGACTGAAGCTTTCTTT. It specifies CSTRLGGTEAFF. This chain links TRBV29-1 with TRBJ1-1; perhaps TRBD1 as D (5 bases). Trimming removed 8 bases from V and 5 bases from J, with 15 bases in between. The CDR3 covers 12 residues. Germline CDR1 reads SQVTM; CDR2 reads ANQGSEA. Combining the CDR3 with reference TRBV29-1 and TRBJ1-1 gives the whole variable domain SAVISQKPSRDICQRGTSLTIQCQVDSQVTMMFWYRQQPGQSLTLIATANQGSEATYESGFVIDKFPISRPNLTFSTLTVSNMSPEDSSIYLCSTRLGGTEAFFGQGTRLTVV.